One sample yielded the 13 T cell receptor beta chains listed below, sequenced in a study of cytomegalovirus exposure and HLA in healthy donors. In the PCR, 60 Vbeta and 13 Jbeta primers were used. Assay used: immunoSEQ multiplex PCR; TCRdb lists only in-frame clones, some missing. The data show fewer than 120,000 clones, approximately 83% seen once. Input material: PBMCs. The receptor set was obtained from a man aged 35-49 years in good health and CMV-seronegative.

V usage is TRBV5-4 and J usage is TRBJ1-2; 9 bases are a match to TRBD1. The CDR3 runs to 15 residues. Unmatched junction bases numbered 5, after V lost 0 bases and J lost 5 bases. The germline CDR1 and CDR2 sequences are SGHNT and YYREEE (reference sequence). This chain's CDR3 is CASSLGRDRVYGYTF. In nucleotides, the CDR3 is TGTGCCAGCAGCTTGGGACGGGACAGGGTATATGGCTACACCTTC.

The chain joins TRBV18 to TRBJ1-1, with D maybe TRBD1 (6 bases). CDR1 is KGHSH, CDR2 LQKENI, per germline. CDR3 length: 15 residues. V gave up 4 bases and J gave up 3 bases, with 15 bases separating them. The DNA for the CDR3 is TGTGCCAGCTCACGCGCCGACAGGTGGGACACTGAAGCTTTCTTT. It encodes CASSRADRWDTEAFF.

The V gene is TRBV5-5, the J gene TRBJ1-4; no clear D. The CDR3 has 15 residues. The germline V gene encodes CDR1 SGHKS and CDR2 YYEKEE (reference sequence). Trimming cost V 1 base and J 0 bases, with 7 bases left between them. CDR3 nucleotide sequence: TGTGCCAGCAGCTTGACAGCCCCAACTAATGAAAAACTGTTTTTT. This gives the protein CASSLTAPTNEKLFF.

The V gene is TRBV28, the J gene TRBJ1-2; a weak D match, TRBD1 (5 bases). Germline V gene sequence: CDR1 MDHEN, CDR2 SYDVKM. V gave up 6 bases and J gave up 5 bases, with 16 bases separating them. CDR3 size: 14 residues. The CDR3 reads CASSPPDREYGYTF. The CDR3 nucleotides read TGTGCCAGCAGCCCTCCCGACAGAGAATATGGCTACACCTTC.

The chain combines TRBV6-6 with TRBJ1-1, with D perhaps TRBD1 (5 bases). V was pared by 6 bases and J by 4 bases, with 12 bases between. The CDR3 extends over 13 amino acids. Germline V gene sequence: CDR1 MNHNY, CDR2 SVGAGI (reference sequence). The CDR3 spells CASRPTVGTEAFF. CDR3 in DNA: TGTGCCAGCAGACCGACAGTTGGCACTGAAGCTTTCTTT.

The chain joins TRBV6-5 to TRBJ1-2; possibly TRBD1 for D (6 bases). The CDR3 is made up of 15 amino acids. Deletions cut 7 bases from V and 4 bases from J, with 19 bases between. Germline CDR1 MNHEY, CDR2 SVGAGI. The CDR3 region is CASTRDSTGIYGYTF. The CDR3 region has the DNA TGTGCCAGCACCCGAGATTCCACAGGGATCTATGGCTACACCTTC.

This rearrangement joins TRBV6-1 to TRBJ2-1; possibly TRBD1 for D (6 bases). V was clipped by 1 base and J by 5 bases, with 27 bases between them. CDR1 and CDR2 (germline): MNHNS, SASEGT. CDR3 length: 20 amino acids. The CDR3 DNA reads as TGTGCCAGCAGTGAAGACAGGGTGGGACATACCACGAGTAGGAACAATGAGCAGTTCTTC. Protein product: CASSEDRVGHTTSRNNEQFF.

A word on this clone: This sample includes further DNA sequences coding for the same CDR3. CDR3 nucleotides: TGCGCCAGCAGCTTGGCAGGGGGGAACACTGAAGCTTTCTTT. This gives the protein CASSLAGGNTEAFF. This chain links TRBV5-1 with TRBJ1-1, with 7 bases that match TRBD1. The V gene end was trimmed by 0 bases and the J gene end by 1 base; junction bases not matched to a gene: 0. This CDR3 region has 14 residues. Germline V gene sequence: CDR1 SGHRS, CDR2 YFSETQ.

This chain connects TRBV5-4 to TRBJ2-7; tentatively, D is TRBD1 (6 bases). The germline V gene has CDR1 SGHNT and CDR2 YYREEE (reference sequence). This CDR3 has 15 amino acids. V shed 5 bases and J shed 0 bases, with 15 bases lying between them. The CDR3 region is CASRSITGSSYEQYF. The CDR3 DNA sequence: TGTGCCAGCAGGTCCATTACAGGGAGCTCCTACGAGCAGTACTTC.

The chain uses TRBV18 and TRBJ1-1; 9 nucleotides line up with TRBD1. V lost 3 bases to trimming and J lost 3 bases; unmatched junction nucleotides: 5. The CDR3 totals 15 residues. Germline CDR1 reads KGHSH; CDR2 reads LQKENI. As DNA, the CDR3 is TGTGCCAGCTCACCCAAGGGACAGGGTGACACTGAAGCTTTCTTT. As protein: CASSPKGQGDTEAFF.

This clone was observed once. In DNA, the CDR3 is TGTGCCAGCAGACCACAGGGGAGTCAGCCCCAGCATTTT. Translation gives CASRPQGSQPQHF. The genes are TRBV6-5 and TRBJ1-5; TRBD1 matches 7 bases. The CDR3 contains 13 residues. In germline, CDR1 is MNHEY, CDR2 SVGAGI. The J segment lost 6 bases and the V segment lost 6 bases, leaving 5 bases of the junction unmatched.

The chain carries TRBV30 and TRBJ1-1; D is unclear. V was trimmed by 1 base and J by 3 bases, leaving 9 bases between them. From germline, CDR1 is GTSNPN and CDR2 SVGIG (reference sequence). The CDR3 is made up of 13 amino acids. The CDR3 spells CAWSAESYTEAFF. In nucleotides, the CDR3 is TGTGCCTGGAGTGCAGAAAGTTACACTGAAGCTTTCTTT.

CDR3 region: CASTGGRSSYNSPLHF. The DNA of the CDR3 is TGTGCCAGCACCGGCGGGAGAAGCTCCTATAATTCACCCCTCCACTTT. The chain uses TRBV2 and TRBJ1-6; D remains unclear. Germline assignment: CDR1 SNHLY and CDR2 FYNNEI. This CDR3 is built from 16 residues. Trimming pared 7 bases from V and 0 bases from J, leaving 13 bases between.